This T cell receptor beta chain was sequenced in a study of human T cells and chemical hapten exposure. V was trimmed by 0 bases and J by 3 bases, leaving 8 bases between them. Germline lookup yields CDR1 SQVTM and CDR2 ANQGSEA. The CDR3 totals 13 residues. Described time point: pre-sensitization, week 0. Treatment noted: therapeutic diphenylcyclopropenone sensitization with weekly scalp DPC. Total RNA extraction was carried out from unfractionated whole blood. As originally analysed: Between about 20,000 and 750,000 TCRs appeared in each sample, and the median stood at around 92,000. TCRdb recomputed calls from the RACE reads with MiXCR, one row per CDR3 protein. TCRdb assigned the V and J calls; the authors' analysis was not used. The table records about 61,000 distinct CDR3 sequences, around 7% of them present only once. This clonotype was seen at least ten times.

The chain recombines TRBV29-1 with TRBJ1-2; no clear D gene. This clonotype originated in a woman aged 25 to 45 with alopecia areata. Some clones in this sample may be carry-over from other donors' samples. The source was whole blood, collected in connection with sensitization to the hapten diphenylcyclopropenone (DPC). The CDR3 coding sequence is TGCAGCGTTGAAGATCGTCCTGACTATGGCTACACCTTC. This sequence encodes CSVEDRPDYGYTF. The full variable domain, rest sourced from reference TRBV29-1 and TRBJ1-2, is SAVISQKPSRDICQRGTSLTIQCQVDSQVTMMFWYRQQPGQSLTLIATANQGSEATYESGFVIDKFPISRPNLTFSTLTVSNMSPEDSSIYLCSVEDRPDYGYTFGSGTRLTVV.